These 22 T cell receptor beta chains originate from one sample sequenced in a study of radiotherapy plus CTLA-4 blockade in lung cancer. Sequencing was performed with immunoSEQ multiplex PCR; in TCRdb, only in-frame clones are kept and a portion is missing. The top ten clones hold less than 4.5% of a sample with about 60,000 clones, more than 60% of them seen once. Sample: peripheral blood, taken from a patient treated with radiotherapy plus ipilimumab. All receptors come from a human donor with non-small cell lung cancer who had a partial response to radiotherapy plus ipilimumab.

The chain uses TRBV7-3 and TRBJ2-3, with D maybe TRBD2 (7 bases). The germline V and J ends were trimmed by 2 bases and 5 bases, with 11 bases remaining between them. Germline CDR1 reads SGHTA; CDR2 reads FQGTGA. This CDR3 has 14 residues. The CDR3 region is CASSLGGGVDTQYF. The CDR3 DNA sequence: TGTGCCAGCAGCTTAGGGGGGGGCGTAGATACGCAGTATTTT.

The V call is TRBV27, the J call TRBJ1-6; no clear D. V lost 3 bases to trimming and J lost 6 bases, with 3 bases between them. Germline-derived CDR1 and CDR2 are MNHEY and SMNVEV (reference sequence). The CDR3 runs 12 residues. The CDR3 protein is CASSLRNSPLHF. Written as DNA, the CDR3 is TGTGCCAGCAGTTTGCGTAATTCACCCCTCCACTTT.

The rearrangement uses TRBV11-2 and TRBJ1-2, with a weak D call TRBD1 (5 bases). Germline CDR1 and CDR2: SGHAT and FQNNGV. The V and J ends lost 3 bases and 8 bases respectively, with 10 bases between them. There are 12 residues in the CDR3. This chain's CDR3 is CASSFRGGGYTF. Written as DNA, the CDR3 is TGTGCCAGCAGCTTCCGGGGGGGAGGCTACACCTTC.

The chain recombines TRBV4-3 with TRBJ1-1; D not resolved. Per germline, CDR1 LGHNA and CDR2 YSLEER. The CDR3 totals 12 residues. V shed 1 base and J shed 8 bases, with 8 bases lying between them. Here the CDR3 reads CASSQVRGEAFF. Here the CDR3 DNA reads TGCGCCAGCAGCCAAGTTCGAGGAGAAGCTTTCTTT.

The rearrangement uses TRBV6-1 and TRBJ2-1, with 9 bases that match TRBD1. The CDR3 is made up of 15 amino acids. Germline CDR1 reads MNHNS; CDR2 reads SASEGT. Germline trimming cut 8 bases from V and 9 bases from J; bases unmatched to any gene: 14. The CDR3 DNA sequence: TGTGCCAGCCCACCCGCCGGGACAGGGTTAGGTGAGCAGTTCTTC. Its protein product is CASPPAGTGLGEQFF.

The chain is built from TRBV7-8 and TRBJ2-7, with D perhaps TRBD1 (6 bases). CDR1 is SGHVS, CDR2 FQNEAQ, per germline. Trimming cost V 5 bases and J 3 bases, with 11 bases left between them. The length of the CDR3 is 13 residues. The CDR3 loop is CASSLGQFYEQYF. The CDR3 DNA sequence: TGTGCCAGCAGCCTAGGACAGTTCTACGAGCAGTACTTC.

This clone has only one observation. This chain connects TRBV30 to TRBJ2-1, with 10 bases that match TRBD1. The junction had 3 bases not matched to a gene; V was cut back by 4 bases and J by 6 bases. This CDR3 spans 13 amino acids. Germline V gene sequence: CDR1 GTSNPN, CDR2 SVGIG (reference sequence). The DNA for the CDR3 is TGTGCCTGGATCCGGACAGGGGGCAATGAGCAGTTCTTC. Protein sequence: CAWIRTGGNEQFF.

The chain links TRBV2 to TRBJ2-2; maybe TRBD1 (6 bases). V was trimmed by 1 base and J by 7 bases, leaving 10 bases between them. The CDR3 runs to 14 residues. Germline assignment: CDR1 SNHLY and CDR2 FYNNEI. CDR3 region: CASSEDRVVGELFF. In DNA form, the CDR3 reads TGTGCCAGCAGTGAAGACAGGGTTGTCGGGGAGCTGTTTTTT.

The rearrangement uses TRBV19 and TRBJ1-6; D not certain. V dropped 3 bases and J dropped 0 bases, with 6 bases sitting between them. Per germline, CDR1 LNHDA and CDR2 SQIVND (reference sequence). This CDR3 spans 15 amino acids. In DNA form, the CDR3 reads TGTGCCAGTAGTATGGGGAGCTCCTATAATTCACCCCTCCACTTT. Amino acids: CASSMGSSYNSPLHF.

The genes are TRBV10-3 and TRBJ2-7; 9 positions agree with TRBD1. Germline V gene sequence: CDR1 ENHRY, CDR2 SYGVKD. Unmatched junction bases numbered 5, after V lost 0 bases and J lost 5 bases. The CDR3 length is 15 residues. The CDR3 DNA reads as TGTGCCATCAGTGAGTCTAGACAGGGGGACAACGAGCAGTACTTC. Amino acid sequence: CAISESRQGDNEQYF.

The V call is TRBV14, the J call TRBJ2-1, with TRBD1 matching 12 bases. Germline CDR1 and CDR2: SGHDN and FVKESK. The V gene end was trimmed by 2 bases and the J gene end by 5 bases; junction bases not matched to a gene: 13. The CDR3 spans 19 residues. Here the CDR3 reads CASSQKGQGALGTDNEQFF. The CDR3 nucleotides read TGTGCCAGCAGCCAAAAGGGACAGGGGGCTCTAGGGACCGACAATGAGCAGTTCTTC.

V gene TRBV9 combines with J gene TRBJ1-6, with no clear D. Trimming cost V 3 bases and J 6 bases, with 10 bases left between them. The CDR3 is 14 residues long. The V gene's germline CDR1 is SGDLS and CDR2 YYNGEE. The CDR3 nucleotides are TGTGCCAGCAGCGACTGGAGAGGTAATTCACCCCTCCACTTT. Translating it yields CASSDWRGNSPLHF.

The CDR3 loop is CASSLQYNEQFF. The CDR3 nucleotides read TGTGCCAGCAGCTTACAGTACAATGAGCAGTTCTTC. The rearrangement uses TRBV7-9 and TRBJ2-1; D is uncertain. CDR3 length equals 12 residues. The V end lost 2 bases, the J end lost 4 bases, and 3 bases lay between the germline ends. Germline V gives CDR1 SEHNR, CDR2 FQNEAQ (reference sequence).

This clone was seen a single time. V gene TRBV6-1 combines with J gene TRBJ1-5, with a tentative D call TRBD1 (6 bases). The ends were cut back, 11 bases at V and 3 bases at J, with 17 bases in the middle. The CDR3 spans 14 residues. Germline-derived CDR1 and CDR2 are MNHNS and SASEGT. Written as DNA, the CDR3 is TGTGCCGTTTCGCACGGGACAATCAATCAGCCCCAGCATTTT. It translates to CAVSHGTINQPQHF.

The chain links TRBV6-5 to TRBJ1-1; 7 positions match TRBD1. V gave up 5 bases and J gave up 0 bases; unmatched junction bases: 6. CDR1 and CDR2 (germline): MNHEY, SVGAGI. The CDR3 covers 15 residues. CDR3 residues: CASSTRQGMNTEAFF. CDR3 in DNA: TGTGCCAGCAGTACCCGACAGGGAATGAACACTGAAGCTTTCTTT.

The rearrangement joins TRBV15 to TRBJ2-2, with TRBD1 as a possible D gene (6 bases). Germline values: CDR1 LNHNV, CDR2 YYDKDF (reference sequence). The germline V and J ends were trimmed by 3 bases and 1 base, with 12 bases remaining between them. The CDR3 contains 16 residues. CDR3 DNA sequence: TGTGCCACCAGCAGCTCCGGGACAAAGAACACCGGGGAGCTGTTTTTT. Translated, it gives CATSSSGTKNTGELFF.

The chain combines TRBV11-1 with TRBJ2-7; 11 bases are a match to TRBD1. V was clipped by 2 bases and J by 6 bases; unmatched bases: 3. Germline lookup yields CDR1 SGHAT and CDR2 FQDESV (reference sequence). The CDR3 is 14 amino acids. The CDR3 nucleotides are TGTGCCAGCAGCTTATGGACAGGGGGCGGCGAGCAGTACTTC. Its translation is CASSLWTGGGEQYF.

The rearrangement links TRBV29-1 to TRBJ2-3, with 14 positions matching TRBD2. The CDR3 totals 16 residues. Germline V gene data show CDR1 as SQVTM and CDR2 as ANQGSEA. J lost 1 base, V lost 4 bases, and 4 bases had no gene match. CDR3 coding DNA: TGCAGCGTTGGGGGACTAGCGGGGGCCCGCACAGATACGCAGTATTTT. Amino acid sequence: CSVGGLAGARTDTQYF.

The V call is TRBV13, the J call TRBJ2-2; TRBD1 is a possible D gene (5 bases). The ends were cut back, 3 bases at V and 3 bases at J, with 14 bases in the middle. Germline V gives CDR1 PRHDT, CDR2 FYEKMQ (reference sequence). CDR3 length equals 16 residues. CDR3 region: CASSFSGRADTGELFF. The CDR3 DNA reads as TGTGCCAGCAGCTTTAGTGGCAGGGCGGACACCGGGGAGCTGTTTTTT. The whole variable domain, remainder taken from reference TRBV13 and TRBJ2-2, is AAGVIQSPRHLIKEKRETATLKCYPIPRHDTVYWYQQGPGQDPQFLISFYEKMQSDKGSIPDRFSAQQFSDYHSELNMSSLELGDSALYFCASSFSGRADTGELFFGEGSRLTVL.

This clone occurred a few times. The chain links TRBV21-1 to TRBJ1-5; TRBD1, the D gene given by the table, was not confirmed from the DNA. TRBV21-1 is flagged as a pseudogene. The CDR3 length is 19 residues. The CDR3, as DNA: TGTGCCAGCAGCAAGAAGGACAGGGGTGATCGTTGCCGTAATCAGCCCCAGCATTTT. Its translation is CASSKKDRGDRCRNQPQHF.

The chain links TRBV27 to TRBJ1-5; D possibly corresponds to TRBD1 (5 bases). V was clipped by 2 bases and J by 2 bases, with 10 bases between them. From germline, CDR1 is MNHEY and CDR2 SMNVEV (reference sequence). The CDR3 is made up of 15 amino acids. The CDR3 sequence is CASSLGTGGNQPQHF. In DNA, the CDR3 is TGTGCCAGCAGTTTAGGGACGGGAGGCAATCAGCCCCAGCATTTT.

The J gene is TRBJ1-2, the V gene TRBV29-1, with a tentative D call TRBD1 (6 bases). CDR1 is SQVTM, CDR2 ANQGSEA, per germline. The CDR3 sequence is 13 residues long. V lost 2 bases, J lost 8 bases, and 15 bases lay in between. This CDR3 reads CSVENLQGRGYTF. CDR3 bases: TGCAGCGTTGAAAACCTACAGGGTCGGGGCTACACCTTC.